This T cell receptor beta chain was recorded in a study of blood T cell repertoires in COVID-19. Study background: Whether acute or convalescent, the COVID-19 samples came from the United States, Italy and Spain.

The repertoire was sequenced with immunoSEQ multiplex PCR; TCRdb's copy has only in-frame clones and lacks some. The table lists around 68,000 clones, 70% to 90% of them singletons. Enrollment of patients from Seattle took place during active infection, with longitudinal follow-up. The V end was cut by 0 bases, the J end by 4 bases, with 9 bases between. CDR1 is GTSNPN and CDR2 is SVGIG in the germline V gene (reference sequence). The CDR3 is 13 amino acids. The chain combines TRBV30 with TRBJ1-1, with TRBD1 as a possible D gene (5 bases). The source is a middle-aged man with COVID-19, enrolled during active disease. Sequenced input: peripheral blood. In DNA form, the CDR3 reads TGTGCCTGGAGTGTACAGGCCGGCACTGAAGCTTTCTTT. Translated, it gives CAWSVQAGTEAFF. Full variable domain (outside the CDR3, taken from reference TRBV30 and TRBJ1-1): SQTIHQWPATLVQPVGSPLSLECTVEGTSNPNLYWYRQAAGRGLQLLFYSVGIGQISSEVPQNLSASRPQDRQFILSSKKLLLSDSGFYLCAWSVQAGTEAFFGQGTRLTVV.